The rows below give T cell receptor beta chains drawn from one sample of a study of T cells in Graves' hyperthyroidism and ophthalmopathy. TCRdb passed the multiplex PCR reads through MiXCR, listing each CDR3 protein once. The sample includes under 600,000 distinct CDR3 sequences, around 15% of them seen just once. The sample consisted of blood. The receptors were sampled from a woman between 35 and 50 years old with Graves' ophthalmopathy. Both conserved end residues are part of each CDR3. D genes are given only for firm matches. Clone sizes are given selectively: once, few, many, or a class where the clone is expanded.

J gene	CDR3 length	D gene	V gene	clone size	CDR3 protein	CDR3 DNA
TRBJ2-6	16	.	TRBV18	few	CASSPTAVPGANVLTF	TGTGCCAGCTCACCCACGGCTGTCCCTGGGGCCAACGTCCTGACTTTC
TRBJ2-7	16	TRBD2	TRBV6-1	many	CASSESLASGIYEQYF	TGTGCCAGCAGTGAATCTCTGGCTAGCGGGATATACGAGCAGTACTTC
TRBJ2-2	15	.	TRBV13	.	CASSPLVGGGRELFF	TGTGCCAGCAGCCCCTTAGTGGGGGGCGGAAGGGAGCTGTTTTTT
TRBJ2-2	16	TRBD1	TRBV30	.	CAWMGTDRSAAGELFF	TGTGCCTGGATGGGGACAGATCGATCCGCCGCCGGGGAGCTGTTTTTT
TRBJ1-1	16	.	TRBV18	.	CASSPRLNLLNTEAFF	TGTGCCAGCTCACCACGTCTCAACCTATTGAACACTGAAGCTTTCTTT
TRBJ1-5	13	.	TRBV10-3	few	CAISESSNQPQHF	TGTGCCATCAGTGAGTCTTCCAATCAGCCCCAGCATTTT
TRBJ2-2	16	TRBD2	TRBV11-2	many	CASSFTSGANTGELFF	TGTGCCAGCAGCTTTACTAGCGGGGCGAACACCGGGGAGCTGTTTTTT
TRBJ2-1	14	.	TRBV20-1	.	CSARLAGLYNEQFF	TGCAGTGCTAGACTGGCGGGACTTTACAATGAGCAGTTCTTC
TRBJ1-2	13	.	TRBV5-5	many	CASSTYTNYGYTF	TGTGCCAGCAGCACCTACACTAACTATGGCTACACCTTC
TRBJ1-5	16	.	TRBV27	few	CASSLFAGNSNQPQHF	TGTGCCAGCAGTTTATTTGCCGGGAACTCCAATCAGCCCCAGCATTTT
TRBJ2-3	18	TRBD2	TRBV6-6	.	CASSYPTSGGPNTDTQYF	TGTGCCAGCAGTTACCCCACTAGCGGGGGACCCAACACAGATACGCAGTATTTT
TRBJ1-5	14	.	TRBV30	.	CAWSSDISNQPQHF	TGTGCCTGGAGTTCTGATATTAGCAATCAGCCCCAGCATTTT
TRBJ1-2	13	.	TRBV6-1	.	CASSFRANYGYTF	TGTGCCAGCAGCTTCAGGGCTAACTATGGCTACACCTTC
TRBJ2-1	18	TRBD2	TRBV7-2	many	CASSLVDGASGRYNEQFF	TGTGCCAGCAGCTTGGTGGATGGGGCTAGCGGGAGGTACAATGAGCAGTTCTTC
TRBJ2-2	16	TRBD1	TRBV24-1	.	CATSETGTGGAGELFF	TGTGCCACCAGTGAAACCGGGACAGGGGGAGCCGGGGAGCTGTTTTTT
TRBJ1-2	11	.	TRBV6-2/TRBV6-3	many	CASSYLYGYTF	TGTGCCAGCAGTTACCTCTATGGCTACACCTTC
TRBJ2-7	13	.	TRBV2	many	CASSTGTAYEQYF	TGTGCCAGCAGCACCGGGACTGCCTACGAGCAGTACTTC
TRBJ1-6	15	.	TRBV2	many	CASSERVPYNSPLHF	TGTGCCAGCAGTGAACGGGTTCCCTATAATTCACCCCTCCACTTT
TRBJ1-1	16	.	TRBV6-6	many	CASSLAWGHMNTEAFF	TGTGCCAGCAGTTTAGCATGGGGACACATGAACACTGAAGCTTTCTTT
TRBJ2-5	13	TRBD1	TRBV28	few	CASSSTGVGTQYF	TGTGCCAGCAGTTCCACAGGGGTTGGGACCCAGTACTTC
TRBJ1-2	15	TRBD1	TRBV7-2	few	CASSFSPTGNYGYTF	TGTGCCAGCAGCTTTTCCCCGACAGGGAACTATGGCTACACCTTC
TRBJ1-4	16	.	TRBV28	many	CASSLWIFGGREKLFF	TGTGCCAGCAGTTTATGGATTTTTGGCGGCAGGGAAAAACTGTTTTTT
TRBJ2-7	13	TRBD2	TRBV2	.	CASIAGVSYEQYF	TGTGCCAGCATAGCGGGAGTATCCTACGAGCAGTACTTC
TRBJ2-7	15	TRBD1	TRBV27	few	CASSRDRVGYYEQYF	TGTGCCAGCAGCCGGGACAGGGTCGGCTACTACGAGCAGTACTTC
TRBJ2-5	16	TRBD2	TRBV6-2/TRBV6-3	once	CASRPHSGGTGETQYF	TGTGCCAGCAGACCTCACAGCGGGGGGACCGGAGAGACCCAGTACTTC
TRBJ2-7	12	.	TRBV30	.	CARSANSYEQYF	TGTGCCCGGAGCGCGAACTCCTACGAGCAGTACTTC
TRBJ1-2	14	.	TRBV2	many	CASSGTVLGYGYTF	TGTGCCAGCAGTGGGACAGTTCTGGGCTATGGCTACACCTTC
TRBJ2-1	16	.	TRBV18	.	CASSRNRESSYNEQFF	TGTGCCAGCTCACGCAACAGGGAGAGCTCCTACAATGAGCAGTTCTTC
TRBJ2-7	11	.	TRBV28	many	CASSLGTEQYF	TGTGCCAGCAGCCTCGGGACAGAGCAGTACTTC
TRBJ2-7	14	TRBD2	TRBV29-1	many	CSVRLAGGPSEQYF	TGCAGCGTCCGCCTAGCGGGAGGGCCGAGCGAGCAGTACTTC
TRBJ1-6	16	TRBD1	TRBV5-1	many	CASSLGQGSYNSPLHF	TGCGCCAGCAGCCTAGGACAGGGCTCCTATAATTCACCCCTCCACTTT
TRBJ1-2	16	.	TRBV6-2/TRBV6-3	many	CASSLRRVGAFYGYTF	TGTGCCAGCAGTCTAAGACGGGTCGGGGCCTTCTATGGCTACACCTTC
TRBJ2-3	15	.	TRBV7-6	many	CASRPTTQFVDTQYF	TGTGCCAGCAGACCAACGACTCAGTTTGTGGATACGCAGTATTTT
TRBJ1-1	15	TRBD1	TRBV6-1	.	CASSGRDRAGTEAFF	TGTGCCAGCAGTGGTAGGGACAGGGCTGGCACTGAAGCTTTCTTT
TRBJ1-1	13	.	TRBV10-2	.	CASGSQLNTEAFF	TGCGCCAGCGGGAGCCAGTTGAACACTGAAGCTTTCTTT
TRBJ1-1	13	.	TRBV29-1	many	CSTSGTLNTEAFF	TGCAGTACCTCCGGGACACTGAACACTGAAGCTTTCTTT